Listed here is a single TCR beta chain. The antigen remains unidentified. The authors carried out high-throughput sequencing of TCR beta. They applied it to CD8+ and CD4+ T cells obtained from blood. Negative isolation yielded CD8+ and CD4+ T cells; FACS enriched TEMRA cells. The data were obtained in a study of CD8 T cells in Susac syndrome. Deletions cut 3 bases from V and 8 bases from J, with 16 bases between. Germline loops: CDR1 LGHDT, CDR2 YNNKEL (reference sequence). The CDR3 has 14 amino acids. An input of roughly 0.5 to 1 ug of RNA was subjected to reverse transcription using random hexamers. The authors amplified TCR beta CDR3 across 54 Vbeta and 13 Jbeta using immunoSEQ multiplex PCR. TCRdb redid the calling of the immunoSEQ multiplex PCR reads with MiXCR, one entry per CDR3 protein. The data hold a few hundred thousand distinct CDR3 sequences, with 95% observed a single time. Broader study findings: A relatively small number of individuals underwent TCR sequencing and HLA analysis.

Material: CD4+ T cells from PBMCs. The genes are TRBV3-1 and TRBJ1-2; maybe TRBD1 (5 bases). This sequence originates from a human donor with multiple sclerosis. The CDR3 protein is CASSQAQEARGYTF. CDR3 coding DNA: TGTGCCAGCAGCCAGGCACAGGAAGCTCGAGGCTACACCTTC.